This T cell receptor (beta chain) was recorded in a study of monozygotic twins with inflammatory bowel disease. Notes on the study in general: Different subtypes (of T cells) could not be told apart from one another. Twin pairs that were concordant did not differ from discordant pairs in repertoire similarity, possibly from limited power.

This CDR3 region has 13 residues. Germline loops: CDR1 SGHRS, CDR2 YFSETQ. As regards this clonotype: Antigen specificity is unknown.

Eight reactions per sample, run separately, yielded cDNA. For each CDR3 protein, TCRdb gives one entry from its re-call of the 5' RACE reads, without DNA. This repertoire includes about 450,000 distinct CDR3 sequences. The source of this sequence is a human donor with ulcerative colitis or Crohn's disease, or a healthy co-twin of an affected twin (not recorded which). The J gene is TRBJ1-1, the V gene TRBV5-1. The sequenced sample was blood. This CDR3 is CASSLDFTTEAFF.